The entry below describes one T cell receptor beta chain. In the authors' workflow: Amplifying reference gene primers gave estimates of nucleated cell counts. Data came from immunoSEQ multiplex PCR; TCRdb stores just in-frame clones and leaves some out. The V and J calls and clone size come from that table; D and trimming were worked out from the DNA. The table has roughly 140,000 clones, 75% to 90% seen once. The CDR3 runs 17 residues. V lost 4 bases and J lost 5; bases outside the gene matches: 16. Looked up from germline, CDR1 is SGHNT and CDR2 is YYREEE (reference sequence). The data were taken from a study of blood T cell repertoires in COVID-19. Study-wide context: Sites across the United States, Italy and Spain contributed samples from acute and convalescent COVID-19. Sample material is recorded as cDNA or gDNA derived from T cells, B-cell-depleted T cells, or PBMCs.

Sequenced sample: peripheral blood. The sequence came from a woman aged 40 to 50 with acute or convalescent COVID-19. The chain recombines TRBV5-4 with TRBJ2-3; TRBD1 agrees at 7 bases. The chain's CDR3 is CASSVPGQKLALDTQYF. CDR3 nucleotide sequence: TGTGCCAGCAGCGTACCGGGACAGAAGCTCGCCTTAGATACGCAGTATTTT.